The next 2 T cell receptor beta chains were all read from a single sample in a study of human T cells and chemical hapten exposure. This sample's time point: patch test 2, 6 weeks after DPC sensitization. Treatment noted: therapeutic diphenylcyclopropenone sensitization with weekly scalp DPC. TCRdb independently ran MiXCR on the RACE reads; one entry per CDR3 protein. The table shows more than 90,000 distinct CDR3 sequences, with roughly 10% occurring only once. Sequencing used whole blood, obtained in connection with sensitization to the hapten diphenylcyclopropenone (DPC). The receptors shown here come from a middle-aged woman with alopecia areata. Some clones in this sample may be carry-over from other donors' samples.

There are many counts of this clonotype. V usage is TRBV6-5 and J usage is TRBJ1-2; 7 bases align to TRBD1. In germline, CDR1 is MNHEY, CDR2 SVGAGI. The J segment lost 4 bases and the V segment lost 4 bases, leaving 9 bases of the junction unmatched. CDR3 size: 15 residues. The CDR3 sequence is CASSSTGALSYGYTF. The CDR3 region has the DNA TGTGCCAGCAGTTCAACAGGGGCGCTTAGCTATGGCTACACCTTC.

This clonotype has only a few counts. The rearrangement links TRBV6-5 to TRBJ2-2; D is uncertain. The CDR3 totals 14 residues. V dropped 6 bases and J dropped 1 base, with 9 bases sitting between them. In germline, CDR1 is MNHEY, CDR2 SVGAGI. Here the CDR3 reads CASSSTENTGELFF. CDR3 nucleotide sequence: TGTGCCAGCAGCTCCACAGAGAACACCGGGGAGCTGTTTTTT.